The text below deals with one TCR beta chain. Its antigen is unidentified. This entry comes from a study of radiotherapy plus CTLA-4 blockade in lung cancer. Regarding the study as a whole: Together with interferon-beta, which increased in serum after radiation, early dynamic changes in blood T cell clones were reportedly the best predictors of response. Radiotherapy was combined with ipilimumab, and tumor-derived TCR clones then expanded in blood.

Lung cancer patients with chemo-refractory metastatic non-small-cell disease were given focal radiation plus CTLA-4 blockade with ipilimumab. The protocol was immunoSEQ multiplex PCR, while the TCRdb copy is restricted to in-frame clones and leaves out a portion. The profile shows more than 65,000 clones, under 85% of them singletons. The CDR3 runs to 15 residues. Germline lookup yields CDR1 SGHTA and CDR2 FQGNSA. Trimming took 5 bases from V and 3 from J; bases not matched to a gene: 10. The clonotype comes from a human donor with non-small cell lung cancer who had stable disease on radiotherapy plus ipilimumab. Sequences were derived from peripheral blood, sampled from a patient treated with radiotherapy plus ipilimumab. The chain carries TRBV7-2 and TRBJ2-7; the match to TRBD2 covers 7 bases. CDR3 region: CASSDRGGVFYEQYF. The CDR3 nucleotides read TGTGCCAGCAGCGACCGGGGAGGGGTTTTCTACGAGCAGTACTTC.